This TCR beta chain is drawn from a study of blood T cell repertoires in COVID-19. Trimming at V came to 4 bases and at J to 5 bases, leaving 5 bases not matched to a gene. This CDR3 comprises 15 residues. Germline V lookup: CDR1 MDHEN, CDR2 SYDVKM. Some clones are missing from TCRdb's copy, which holds only in-frame ones; the method was immunoSEQ multiplex PCR. In the table there are about 74,000 clones, roughly 79% of which are singletons. J is TRBJ2-7 and V is TRBV28; 13 nucleotides match TRBD2. This TCR was sampled from a man aged 70-80 years with acute or convalescent COVID-19. The source material was peripheral blood. This CDR3 reads CASSSPGLAGDEQYF. The CDR3 DNA is TGTGCCAGCAGTTCGCCAGGACTAGCGGGAGACGAGCAGTACTTC.